This T cell receptor beta chain was captured in a study of blood T cell repertoires in COVID-19. Study-level background: COVID-19 samples collected from the United States, Italy and Spain covered acute and convalescent phases.

Methods used by the authors: By means of reference gene primer amplification, nucleated cell counts were estimated. Clones were sequenced by immunoSEQ multiplex PCR, and TCRdb holds only the in-frame ones, with some missing. Clone size and the V and J calls come from that table; the DNA yielded D and trimming. The sample carries 260,000 or so clones, about four fifths recorded once. Only one count was recorded for this clone. The germline CDR1 and CDR2 sequences are MDHEN and SYDVKM. V was cut by 2 bases and J by 6 bases, with 8 bases left in between. The CDR3 sequence is 14 residues long. This chain connects TRBV28 to TRBJ1-6; D gene ambiguous. Material: PBMCs or T cells enriched from blood (not recorded which). The origin of this receptor is a middle-aged woman who had been exposed to COVID-19. In DNA, the CDR3 is TGTGCCAGCAGTTTAAGTAACTTTAATTCACCCCTCCACTTT. This gives the protein CASSLSNFNSPLHF.